This T cell receptor (beta chain) is drawn from a study of T cell repertoires in cytomegalovirus infection. As for the study in general: Public signatures in TCR beta pointed to CMV infection and matching HLA type.

The germline V gene encodes CDR1 MNHNY and CDR2 SVGAGI (reference sequence). Trimming took 0 bases from V and 1 from J, leaving 10 bases between them. The CDR3 length is 15 residues. TCRdb reanalysed the reads using MiXCR and keeps one entry per CDR3 protein. The sample shows nearly 550,000 distinct CDR3 sequences, more than 15% of them seen only once. The specimen sequenced was CD8+ T cells from PBMCs. This sequence originates from a human donor in good health (CMV status not recorded). Some clones in this sample may be carry-over from other donors' samples. The chain has TRBV6-6 and TRBJ2-7; a weak D match, TRBD1 (5 bases). The chain's CDR3 is CASSYSTRQSYEQYF. The DNA of the CDR3 is TGTGCCAGCAGTTACTCGACGAGACAGTCCTACGAGCAGTACTTC.